The 3 T cell receptor beta chains below all came from one sample that was sequenced in a study of Graves' ophthalmopathy and Graves' hyperthyroidism. Investigators amplified TCR beta CDR3 regions from RNA transcripts. HTBI primers primed a first-round RT-PCR, and a second-round multiplex PCR followed. MiXCR, run by TCRdb on the multiplex PCR reads, gives a single entry per CDR3 protein. The data contain about 640,000 distinct CDR3 sequences, roughly 41% of them singletons. Sequencing was done on a sample of peripheral blood. The receptors were sampled from an adult man with Graves' ophthalmopathy.

V gene TRBV24-1 combines with J gene TRBJ1-2; 8 bases agree with TRBD1. J lost 3 bases, V lost 7 bases, and 3 bases had no gene match. This CDR3 has 13 residues. Germline V gene lookup returns CDR1 KGHDR and CDR2 SFDVKD. CDR3 sequence reads: CATRTGADYGYTF. The DNA of the CDR3 is TGTGCCACCAGGACAGGGGCCGACTATGGCTACACCTTC.

This clonotype was counted ten times or more. The genes are TRBV9 and TRBJ1-1, with D possibly being TRBD1 (5 bases). Germline V gives CDR1 SGDLS, CDR2 YYNGEE. There are 15 residues in the CDR3. V was trimmed by 0 bases and J by 1 base, leaving 10 bases between them. CDR3 bases: TGTGCCAGCAGCGTAGATGGGGCCAAGAACACTGAAGCTTTCTTT. This codes for CASSVDGAKNTEAFF.

The rearrangement joins TRBV4-1 to TRBJ2-7; D is unresolved. The V end lost 0 bases, the J end lost 0 bases, and 12 bases lay between the germline ends. The CDR3 runs to 16 residues. CDR1 is MGHRA and CDR2 is YSYEKL in the germline V gene. CDR3 nucleotides: TGCGCCAGCAGCCAAGATAGGTCTCGTAGCTCCTACGAGCAGTACTTC. Its translation: CASSQDRSRSSYEQYF.